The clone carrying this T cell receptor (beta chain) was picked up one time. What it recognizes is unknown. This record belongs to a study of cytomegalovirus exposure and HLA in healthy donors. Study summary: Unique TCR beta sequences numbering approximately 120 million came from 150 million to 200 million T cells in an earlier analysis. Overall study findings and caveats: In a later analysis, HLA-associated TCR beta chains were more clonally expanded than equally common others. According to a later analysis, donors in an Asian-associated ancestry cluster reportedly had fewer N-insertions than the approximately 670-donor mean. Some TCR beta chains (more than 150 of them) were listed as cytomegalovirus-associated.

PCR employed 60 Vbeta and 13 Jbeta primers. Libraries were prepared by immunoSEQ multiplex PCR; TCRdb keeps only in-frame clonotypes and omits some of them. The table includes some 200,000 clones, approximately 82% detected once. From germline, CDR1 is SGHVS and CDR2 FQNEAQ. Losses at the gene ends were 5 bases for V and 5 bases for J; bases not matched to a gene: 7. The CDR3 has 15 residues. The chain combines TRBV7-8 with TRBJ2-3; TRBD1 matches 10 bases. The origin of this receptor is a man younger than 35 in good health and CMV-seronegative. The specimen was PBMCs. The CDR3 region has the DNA TGTGCCAGCAGCCGACGACAGGGGGCCGAAGATACGCAGTATTTT. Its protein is CASSRRQGAEDTQYF.